This TCR beta chain appears in the sequencing data of a study of T cell changes during pregnancy in multiple sclerosis. Germline V CDR1 and CDR2: SQVTM, ANQGSEA. Trimming left V 2 bases short and J 3 bases short, with 17 bases between. This CDR3 spans 15 amino acids. Generated by immunoSEQ multiplex PCR, the TCRdb table keeps only in-frame clones and is missing some. The table includes about 130,000 clones, less than 97% detected once. This TCR came from a female donor with multiple sclerosis, enrolled in a pregnancy study. The chain recombines TRBV29-1 with TRBJ2-7; perhaps TRBD2 as D (6 bases). Sample: peripheral blood, taken after pregnancy. The CDR3 DNA sequence: TGCAGCGTTGAAACGGACCCCTTGGGGGGCTACGAGCAGTACTTC. This gives the protein CSVETDPLGGYEQYF.